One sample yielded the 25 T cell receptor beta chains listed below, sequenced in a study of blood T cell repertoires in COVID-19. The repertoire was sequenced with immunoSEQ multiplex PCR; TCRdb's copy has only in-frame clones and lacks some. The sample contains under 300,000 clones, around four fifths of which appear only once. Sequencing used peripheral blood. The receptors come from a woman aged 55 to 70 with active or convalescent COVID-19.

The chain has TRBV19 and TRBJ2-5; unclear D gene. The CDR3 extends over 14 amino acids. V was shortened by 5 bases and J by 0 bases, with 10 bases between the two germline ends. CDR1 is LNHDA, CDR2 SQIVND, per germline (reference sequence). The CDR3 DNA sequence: TGTGCCAGTAGTTCTGACTCAAACCAAGAGACCCAGTACTTC. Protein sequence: CASSSDSNQETQYF.

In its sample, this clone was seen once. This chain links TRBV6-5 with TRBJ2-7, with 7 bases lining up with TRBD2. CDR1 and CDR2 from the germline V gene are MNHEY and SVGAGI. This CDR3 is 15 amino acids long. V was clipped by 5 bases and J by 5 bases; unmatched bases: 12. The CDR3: CASSRTTAGADEQYF. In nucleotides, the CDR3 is TGTGCCAGCAGTAGAACGACGGCGGGAGCCGACGAGCAGTACTTC.

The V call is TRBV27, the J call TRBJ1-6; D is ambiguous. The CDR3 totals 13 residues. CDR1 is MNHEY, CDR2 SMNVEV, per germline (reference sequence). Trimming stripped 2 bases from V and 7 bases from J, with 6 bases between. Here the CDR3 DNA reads TGTGCCAGCAGTTTAAAGCCCAATTCACCCCTCCACTTT. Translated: CASSLKPNSPLHF.

The CDR3 nucleotides are TGTGCCAGCAGCCGGGGGGTTAGCAATCAGCCCCAGCATTTT. It is translated as CASSRGVSNQPQHF. V is TRBV9 and J is TRBJ1-5, with TRBD1 as a possible D gene (5 bases). The CDR3 consists of 14 residues. Trimming left V 4 bases short and J 0 bases short, with 8 bases between. The germline V gene has CDR1 SGDLS and CDR2 YYNGEE.

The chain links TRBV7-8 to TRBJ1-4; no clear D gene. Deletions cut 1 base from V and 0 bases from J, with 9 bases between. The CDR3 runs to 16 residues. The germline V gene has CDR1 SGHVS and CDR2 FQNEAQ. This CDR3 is CASSLGGFATNEKLFF. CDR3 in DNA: TGTGCCAGCAGCTTAGGCGGTTTTGCAACTAATGAAAAACTGTTTTTT.

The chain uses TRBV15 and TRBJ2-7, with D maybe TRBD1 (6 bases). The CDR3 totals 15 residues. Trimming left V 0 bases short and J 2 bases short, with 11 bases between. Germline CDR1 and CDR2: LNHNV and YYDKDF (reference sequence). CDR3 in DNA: TGTGCCACCAGCAGAGAGCTAGGGGACACCTACGAGCAGTACGTC. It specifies CATSRELGDTYEQYV.

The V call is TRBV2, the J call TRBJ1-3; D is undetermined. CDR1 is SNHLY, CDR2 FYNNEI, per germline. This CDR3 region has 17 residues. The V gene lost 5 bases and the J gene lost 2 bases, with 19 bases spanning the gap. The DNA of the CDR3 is TGTGCCAGCAGTCCGGGGTTAAACCCTTTACCTGGAAACACCATATATTTT. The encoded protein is CASSPGLNPLPGNTIYF.

The DNA for the CDR3 is TGTGCCAGCAGCGCCCACTCTGGGGCCAACGTCCTGACTTTC. It specifies CASSAHSGANVLTF. The rearrangement joins TRBV9 to TRBJ2-6; D is uncertain. Per germline, CDR1 SGDLS and CDR2 YYNGEE. Trimming shortened V by 3 bases and J by 0 bases, and 4 bases separated the two germline ends. CDR3 length: 14 amino acids. Combining the CDR3 with reference TRBV9 and TRBJ2-6 gives the whole variable domain DSGVTQTPKHLITATGQRVTLRCSPRSGDLSVYWYQQSLDQGLQFLIQYYNGEERAKGNILERFSAQQFPDLHSELNLSSLELGDSALYFCASSAHSGANVLTFGAGSRLTVL.

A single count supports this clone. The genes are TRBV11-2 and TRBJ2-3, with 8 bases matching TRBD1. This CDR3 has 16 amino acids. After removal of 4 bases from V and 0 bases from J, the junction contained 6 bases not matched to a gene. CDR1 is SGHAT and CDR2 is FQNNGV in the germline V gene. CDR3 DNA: TGTGCCAGCAGCTCCCACAGGGGGAAAAGCACAGATACGCAGTATTTT. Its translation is CASSSHRGKSTDTQYF.

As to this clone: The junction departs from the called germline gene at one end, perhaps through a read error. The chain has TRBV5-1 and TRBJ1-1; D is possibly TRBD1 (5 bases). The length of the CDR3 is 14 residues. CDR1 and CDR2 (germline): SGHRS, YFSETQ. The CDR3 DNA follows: TGCGCCAACAGCGCGACAGAGACGCATTTAGAAGCTTTCTTT. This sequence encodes CANSATETHLEAFF.

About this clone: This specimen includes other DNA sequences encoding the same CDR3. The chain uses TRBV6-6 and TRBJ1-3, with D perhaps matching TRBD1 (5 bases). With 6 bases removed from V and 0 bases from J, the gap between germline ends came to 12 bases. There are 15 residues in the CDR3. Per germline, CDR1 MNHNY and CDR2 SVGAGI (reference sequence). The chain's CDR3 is CASSSRALSGNTIYF. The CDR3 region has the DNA TGTGCCAGCAGCAGCAGGGCCCTCTCTGGAAACACCATATATTTT.

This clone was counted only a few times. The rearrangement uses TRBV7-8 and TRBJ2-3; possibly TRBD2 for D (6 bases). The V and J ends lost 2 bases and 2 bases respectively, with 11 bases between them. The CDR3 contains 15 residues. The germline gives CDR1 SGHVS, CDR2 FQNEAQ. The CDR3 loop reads CASSLRETITDTQYF. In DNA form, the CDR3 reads TGTGCCAGCAGCTTACGGGAGACGATCACAGATACGCAGTATTTT.

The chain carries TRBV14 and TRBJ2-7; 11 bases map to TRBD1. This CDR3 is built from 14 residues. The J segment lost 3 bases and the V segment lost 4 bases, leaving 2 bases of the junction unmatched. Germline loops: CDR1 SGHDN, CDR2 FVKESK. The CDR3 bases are TGTGCCAGCAGCCGCGGGACAGGGGGCTACGAGCAGTACTTC. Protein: CASSRGTGGYEQYF.

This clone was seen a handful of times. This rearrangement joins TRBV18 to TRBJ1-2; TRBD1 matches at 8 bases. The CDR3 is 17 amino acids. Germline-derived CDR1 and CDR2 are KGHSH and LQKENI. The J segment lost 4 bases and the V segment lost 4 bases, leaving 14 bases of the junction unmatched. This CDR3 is CASSQRSAGGSPYGYTF. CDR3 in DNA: TGTGCCAGCTCACAACGGTCCGCAGGGGGCTCCCCCTATGGCTACACCTTC.

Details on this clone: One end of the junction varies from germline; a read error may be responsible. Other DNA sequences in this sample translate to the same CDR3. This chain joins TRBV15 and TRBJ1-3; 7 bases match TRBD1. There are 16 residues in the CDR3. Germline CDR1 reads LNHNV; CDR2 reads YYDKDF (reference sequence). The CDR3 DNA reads TGTGCCACCAGCAGAGATAAGAGGGGGCAAAGAAATACCATATATTTT. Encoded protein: CATSRDKRGQRNTIYF.

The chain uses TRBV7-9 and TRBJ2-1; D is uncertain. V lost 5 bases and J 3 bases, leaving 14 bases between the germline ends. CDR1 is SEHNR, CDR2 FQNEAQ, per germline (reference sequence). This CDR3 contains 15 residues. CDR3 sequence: CASSKPGAGYNEQFF. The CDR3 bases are TGTGCCAGCAGCAAACCCGGTGCAGGCTACAATGAGCAGTTCTTC.

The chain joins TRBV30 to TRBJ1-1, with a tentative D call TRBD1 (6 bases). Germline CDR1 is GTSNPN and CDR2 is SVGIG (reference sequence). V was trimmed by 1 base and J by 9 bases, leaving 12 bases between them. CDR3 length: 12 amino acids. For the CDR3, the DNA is TGTGCCTGGAGTGGACGGGGGGCGAAAGCTTTCTTT. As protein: CAWSGRGAKAFF. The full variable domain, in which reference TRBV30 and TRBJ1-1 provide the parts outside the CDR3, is SQTIHQWPATLVQPVGSPLSLECTVEGTSNPNLYWYRQAAGRGLQLLFYSVGIGQISSEVPQNLSASRPQDRQFILSSKKLLLSDSGFYLCAWSGRGAKAFFGQGTRLTVV.

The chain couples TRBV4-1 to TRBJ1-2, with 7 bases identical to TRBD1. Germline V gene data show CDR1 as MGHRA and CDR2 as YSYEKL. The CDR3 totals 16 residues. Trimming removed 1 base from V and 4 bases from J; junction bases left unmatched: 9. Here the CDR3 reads CASSQVGTGEVYGYTF. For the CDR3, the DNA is TGCGCCAGCAGCCAAGTCGGAACAGGGGAAGTCTATGGCTACACCTTC.

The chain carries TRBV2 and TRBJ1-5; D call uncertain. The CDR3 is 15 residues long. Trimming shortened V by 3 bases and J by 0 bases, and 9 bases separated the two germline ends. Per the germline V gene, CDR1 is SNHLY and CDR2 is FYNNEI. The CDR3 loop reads CASSDRQYSNQPQHF. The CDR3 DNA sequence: TGTGCCAGCAGTGACCGACAATATAGCAATCAGCCCCAGCATTTT.

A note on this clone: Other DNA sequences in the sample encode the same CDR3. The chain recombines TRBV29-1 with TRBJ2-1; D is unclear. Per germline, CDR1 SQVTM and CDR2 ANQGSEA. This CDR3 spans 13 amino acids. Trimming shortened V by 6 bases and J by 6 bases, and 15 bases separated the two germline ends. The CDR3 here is CSVRQLPRNEQFF. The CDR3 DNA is TGCAGCGTCCGACAATTGCCGCGCAATGAGCAGTTCTTC.

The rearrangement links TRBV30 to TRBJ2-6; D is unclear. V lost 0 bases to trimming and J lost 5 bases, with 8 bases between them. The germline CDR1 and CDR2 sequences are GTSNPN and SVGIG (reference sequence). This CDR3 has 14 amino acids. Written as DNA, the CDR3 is TGTGCCTGGAGTGTAGGAGCCTGGGCCAACGTCCTGACTTTC. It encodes CAWSVGAWANVLTF.

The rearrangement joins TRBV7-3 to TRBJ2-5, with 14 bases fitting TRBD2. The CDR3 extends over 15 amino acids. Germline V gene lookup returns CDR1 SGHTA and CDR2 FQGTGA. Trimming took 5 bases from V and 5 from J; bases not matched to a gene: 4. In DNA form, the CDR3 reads TGTGCCAGCAGCGTCGGACTAGCGGGAGGTGAGACCCAGTACTTC. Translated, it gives CASSVGLAGGETQYF.

This chain's CDR3 is CASSPNRVQLAAFF. The CDR3 nucleotides read TGTGCCAGCAGCCCCAACAGGGTCCAACTGGCGGCTTTCTTT. V is TRBV5-8 and J is TRBJ1-1, with D perhaps TRBD1 (6 bases). The CDR3 consists of 14 residues. The V gene's germline CDR1 is SGHTS and CDR2 YDEGEE. V was clipped by 4 bases and J by 11 bases, with 21 bases between them.

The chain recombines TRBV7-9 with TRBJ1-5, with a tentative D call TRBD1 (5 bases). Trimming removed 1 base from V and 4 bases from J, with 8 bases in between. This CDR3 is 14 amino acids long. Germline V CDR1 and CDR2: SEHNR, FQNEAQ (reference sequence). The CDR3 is CASSLEGSNQPQHF. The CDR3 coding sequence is TGTGCCAGCAGCTTAGAGGGGTCTAATCAGCCCCAGCATTTT.

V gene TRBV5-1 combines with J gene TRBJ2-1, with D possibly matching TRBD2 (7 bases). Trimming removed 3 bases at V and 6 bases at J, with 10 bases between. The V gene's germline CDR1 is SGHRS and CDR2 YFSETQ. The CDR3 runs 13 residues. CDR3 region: CASSYRGANEQFF. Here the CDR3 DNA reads TGCGCCAGCAGCTACCGGGGGGCCAATGAGCAGTTCTTC.